Sequencing of this T cell receptor beta chain was carried out in a study of OX40 agonist ivuxolimab in advanced cancers. Study-wide background: Cohort: around 79% men, mean age approximately 60, aged roughly 23 to 79.

Method: immunoSEQ multiplex PCR; TCRdb's copy keeps in-frame clones and lacks some. Of roughly 100,000 clones in the sample, approximately 87% were seen once. V lost 1 base and J lost 1; bases outside the gene matches: 8. The CDR3 has 19 amino acids. Germline V gene data show CDR1 as MGHRA and CDR2 as YSYEKL. Blood draws occurred at baseline, cycle 4 day 1, and cycle 7 day 1. General observations from the study: Doses of 0.1 to 3.0 mg/kg were accompanied by clonal expansion of CD4+ and CD8+ blood T cells by week 6. Averaging showed that CD8+ T cells had more expanded clones than CD4+ did.

About this clone: What it binds is not known.

This receptor was identified in an adult with an advanced solid tumor such as melanoma, head and neck, liver or kidney cancer. The chain recombines TRBV4-1 with TRBJ2-5; 14 bases are a match to TRBD2. This specimen consisted of CD4+ or CD8+ T cells sorted from blood, obtained in a trial of the OX40 agonist ivuxolimab. The CDR3 here is CASSQVPGLAGEIQETQYF. The CDR3 coding sequence is TGCGCCAGCAGCCAAGTACCGGGACTAGCGGGGGAGATCCAAGAGACCCAGTACTTC.